This T cell receptor beta chain was sequenced in a study of cytomegalovirus exposure and HLA in healthy donors. The overall study: Findings of an earlier analysis included 110 million or so unique TCR beta sequences from 180 million or so T cells. Broader study findings: A later analysis reported that several of the most significant clusters appeared to be linked to common viral pathogens, among them Epstein-Barr virus.

The PCR employed 60 Vbeta primers together with 13 Jbeta primers. As processed by the authors: Among the unique TCR beta chains that a later analysis counted, about 84 million in all, about 11 million were shared. Profiling relied on immunoSEQ multiplex PCR, and the TCRdb table lists in-frame clones only, not all of them. V, J and clone size reflect that table, while D and trimming were determined from the DNA. This sample has about 150,000 clones, with more than 60% found just once. Losses at the gene ends were 3 bases for V and 6 bases for J; bases not matched to a gene: 7. CDR3 length equals 16 residues. Germline lookup yields CDR1 SGDLS and CDR2 YYNGEE. Points on this clone: Its antigen remains unknown.

At sampling all donors were nominally healthy, likely with unrecorded immune exposures. The clonotype was recovered from a woman aged 35 to 49 in good health and CMV-seronegative. Sequencing was carried out using PBMCs. The chain combines TRBV9 with TRBJ2-3; 13 bases are a match to TRBD2. Here the CDR3 reads CASSGGLAGPADTQYF. For the CDR3, the DNA is TGTGCCAGCAGCGGGGGACTAGCGGGACCGGCGGATACGCAGTATTTT.